This T cell receptor (beta chain) was observed in a study of blood T cells in healthy people across ages. Regarding the study as a whole: Per million T cells, TCR beta diversity dropped about linearly as age rose. Estimates of diversity drawn from one million T cells were considered underestimates. More naive CD4+ cells and higher diversity were found in long-lived than in aged donors.

Sample-barcoded 5' priming and a J-beta primer mix drove a second PCR of about 6 to 12 cycles. MiXCR was run by TCRdb on the 5' RACE reads, yielding one entry per CDR3 protein. The table has 1.2 million to 1.5 million distinct CDR3 sequences, around 59% seen once. About this clonotype itself: Its antigen is not identified.

The V gene's germline CDR1 is SGHVS and CDR2 FNYEAQ. The CDR3 is 18 residues long. V dropped 2 bases and J dropped 0 bases, with 14 bases sitting between them. This receptor was identified in a man aged 18 to 30 in good health. The sequenced sample consisted of blood. This chain joins TRBV7-6 and TRBJ2-6; D uncertain. In DNA form, the CDR3 reads TGTGCCAGCAGCTTATCGGCCCTAACGTTCTCTGGGGCCAACGTCCTGACTTTC. This sequence encodes CASSLSALTFSGANVLTF.